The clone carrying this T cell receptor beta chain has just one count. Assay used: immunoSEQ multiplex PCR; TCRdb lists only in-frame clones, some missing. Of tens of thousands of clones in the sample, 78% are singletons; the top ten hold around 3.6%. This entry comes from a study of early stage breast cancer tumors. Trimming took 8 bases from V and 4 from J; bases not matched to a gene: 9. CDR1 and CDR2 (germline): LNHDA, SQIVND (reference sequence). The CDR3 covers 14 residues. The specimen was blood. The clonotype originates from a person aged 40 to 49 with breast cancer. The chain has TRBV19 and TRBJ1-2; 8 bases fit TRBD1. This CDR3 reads CASVGQGAIYGYTF. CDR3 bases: TGTGCCAGTGTGGGGCAGGGGGCAATCTATGGCTACACCTTC.